The clone carrying this T cell receptor (beta chain) was seen more than once but under ten times. Its antigen is unidentified. This sample is drawn from a study of vaccination and CD4 T cells after COVID-19. Study-wide results and caveats: The median count of SARS-CoV-2-reactive clonotypes rose from around 21 to 38, not significantly.

The study sequenced cultured CD4+ T cell DNA using the Oncomine TCR Beta short-read assay. TCRdb reprocessed the PCR reads with MiXCR, giving one entry per CDR3 protein. The sample yields about 20,000 distinct CDR3 sequences, 38% seen once. The CDR3 has 15 residues. Trimming took off 3 bases at V and 2 bases at J, with 13 bases between the two ends. Germline V CDR1 and CDR2: SNHLY, FYNNEI. Treatment of the sample: approximately nine-day PBMC culture with coronavirus spike peptide pools or control peptides (ViraFEST assay). The chain joins TRBV2 to TRBJ1-2, with D uncertain. This TCR was recovered from a human donor who received a COVID-19 vaccine. This sample comprised CD4+ T cells from blood, cultured in vitro, obtained before SARS-CoV-2 vaccination. CDR3 nucleotide sequence: TGTGCCAGCAGTGAGGAACAGATCTTCAACTATGGCTACACCTTC. Amino acids: CASSEEQIFNYGYTF. Filled out from reference TRBV2 and TRBJ1-2, the complete variable domain reads EPEVTQTPSHQVTQMGQEVILRCVPISNHLYFYWYRQILGQKVEFLVSFYNNEISEKSEIFDDQFSVERPDGSNFTLKIRSTKLEDSAMYFCASSEEQIFNYGYTFGSGTRLTVV.